These T cell receptor beta chains were read from a single sample in a study of blood T cell repertoires in COVID-19. TCRdb keeps only in-frame clones here, not all; method: immunoSEQ multiplex PCR. The repertoire holds about 34,000 clones, with 85% as singletons. The sequencing input was peripheral blood. These receptors all stem from a human donor with acute or convalescent COVID-19. The donor label of this sample is uncertain. The CDR3 runs from the conserved cysteine through the conserved F or W. The D gene is left open where the match is weak. Where a row states a size, it is once, few, many or the class of an expanded clone; other rows omit it.

abundance | d_gene | j_gene | v_gene | CDR3aa | CDR3nt
few | - | TRBJ2-2 | TRBV10-2 | CASTSVGAGTGELFF | TGCGCCAGCACTTCAGTGGGGGCCGGCACCGGGGAGCTGTTTTTT
- | TRBD1 | TRBJ2-1 | TRBV5-1 | CASSRDRGYSSYNEQFF | TGCGCCAGCAGCCGGGACAGGGGTTACAGCTCCTACAATGAGCAGTTCTTC
- | TRBD1 | TRBJ1-2 | TRBV3-1/TRBV3-2 | CASSQTGTGEGYTF | TGTGCCAGCAGCCAGACCGGGACAGGGGAGGGCTACACCTTC
- | TRBD1 | TRBJ1-2 | TRBV9 | CASSFGTGGSYGYTF | TGTGCCAGCAGCTTCGGGACAGGGGGCAGCTATGGCTACACCTTC
- | - | TRBJ1-1 | TRBV24-1 | CATSDSTGAEAFF | TGTGCCACCAGTGATTCCACCGGGGCTGAAGCTTTCTTT
- | TRBD1 | TRBJ1-4 | TRBV19 | CASSIMGQRDEKLFF | TGTGCCAGTAGTATCATGGGACAGAGGGATGAAAAACTGTTTTTT
- | - | TRBJ1-2 | TRBV2 | CASSAGRTNYGYTF | TGTGCCAGCAGTGCCGGACGGACAAACTATGGCTACACCTTC
- | TRBD1 | TRBJ1-1 | TRBV5-5 | CASSLGQGALNTEAFF | TGTGCCAGCAGCTTGGGACAGGGGGCGCTGAACACTGAAGCTTTCTTT
- | - | TRBJ1-2 | TRBV7-9 | CASSRDTNYGYTF | TGTGCCAGCAGCAGGGACACCAACTATGGCTACACCTTC
- | - | TRBJ2-5 | TRBV11-3 | CASKPRFLGEETQYF | TGTGCCAGCAAACCCAGGTTTCTAGGGGAAGAGACCCAGTACTTC
- | TRBD2 | TRBJ2-7 | TRBV3-1/TRBV3-2 | CASSQEVFPLAGSYEQYF | TGTGCCAGCAGCCAAGAGGTTTTTCCGCTAGCGGGGTCCTACGAGCAGTACTTC
- | - | TRBJ1-1 | TRBV7-2 | CASSLAWGGSEAFF | TGTGCCAGCAGCTTAGCTTGGGGCGGGAGTGAAGCTTTCTTT
- | - | TRBJ1-1 | TRBV30 | CAWSFSSNTEAFF | TGTGCCTGGAGTTTTTCATCGAACACTGAAGCTTTCTTT
- | - | TRBJ1-3 | TRBV3-1/TRBV3-2 | CASSQGIDTIYF | TGTGCCAGCAGCCAAGGCATAGACACCATATATTTT
- | - | TRBJ2-5 | TRBV19 | CASSIGGRETQYF | TGTGCCAGTAGTATAGGAGGGAGGGAGACCCAGTACTTC
- | TRBD2 | TRBJ2-2 | TRBV2 | CASTPLAGGPSTGELFF | TGTGCCAGTACCCCCCTAGCGGGAGGGCCCTCGACCGGGGAGCTGTTTTTT